One sample yielded the 15 T cell receptor beta chains listed below, sequenced in a study of T cell clonotyping in hematopoietic cell transplantation. Time point described: recipient sample about 28 days before transplant, after cytoreduction. TCRdb's table, derived via immunoSEQ multiplex PCR, lists solely in-frame clones and lacks some. Of some 29,000 clones detected, 60% to 85% appear once; the ten largest clones hold 5.5% to 8%. The material was peripheral blood mononuclear cells, obtained before stem cell transplant. The receptors shown here come from a woman aged 25 to 39 with chronic myeloid leukemia. Some clones in this sample may be carry-over from other donors' samples.

The chain carries TRBV6-1 and TRBJ1-1; D uncertain. CDR3 size: 13 residues. The germline V gene encodes CDR1 MNHNS and CDR2 SASEGT. The germline V and J ends were trimmed by 5 bases and 7 bases, with 14 bases remaining between them. The CDR3 DNA reads TGTGCCAGCAGTCCCAGGATTCAAAGTGAAGCTTTCTTT. It is translated as CASSPRIQSEAFF.

This chain links TRBV30 with TRBJ1-2; no firm D call. Germline CDR1 and CDR2: GTSNPN and SVGIG (reference sequence). The CDR3 consists of 13 residues. Trimming removed 7 bases from V and 8 bases from J, with 20 bases in between. This chain's CDR3 is CASSTGNWNGYTF. The CDR3 DNA follows: TGTGCCTCGTCTACTGGGAATTGGAACGGCTACACCTTC.

This clone appeared once. The rearrangement uses TRBV2 and TRBJ1-2, with TRBD1 as a possible D gene (6 bases). The CDR3 is 13 residues long. CDR1 is SNHLY, CDR2 FYNNEI, per germline. The V and J ends lost 4 bases and 4 bases respectively, with 10 bases between them. CDR3 protein: CASSGGGGYGYTF. The CDR3 region has the DNA TGTGCCAGCAGTGGAGGAGGGGGCTATGGCTACACCTTC. The whole variable domain, remainder taken from reference TRBV2 and TRBJ1-2, is EPEVTQTPSHQVTQMGQEVILRCVPISNHLYFYWYRQILGQKVEFLVSFYNNEISEKSEIFDDQFSVERPDGSNFTLKIRSTKLEDSAMYFCASSGGGGYGYTFGSGTRLTVV.

This clone was detected a few times. The genes are TRBV2 and TRBJ2-7; 10 bases fit TRBD1. Germline CDR1 SNHLY, CDR2 FYNNEI. CDR3 length: 13 amino acids. The V segment lost 4 bases and the J segment 7 bases; nucleotides outside the gene matches: 4. The chain's CDR3 is CASSGQGAGEQYV. As DNA, the CDR3 is TGTGCCAGCAGTGGACAGGGGGCAGGGGAGCAGTACGTC.

The count of this clone is one. The chain employs TRBV27 and TRBJ2-3; D may be TRBD2 (5 bases). CDR1 is MNHEY and CDR2 is SMNVEV in the germline V gene (reference sequence). This CDR3 has 18 amino acids. The ends were cut back, 6 bases at V and 2 bases at J, with 24 bases in the middle. The CDR3 coding sequence is TGTGCCAGCAGCCTTACCCTTGGCGGGTGGATCGACACAGATACGCAGTATTTT. Residues: CASSLTLGGWIDTDTQYF.

The chain has TRBV6-1 and TRBJ2-7, with no clear D. CDR3 length: 12 residues. From germline, CDR1 is MNHNS and CDR2 SASEGT. CDR3 sequence reads: CASSEETKDRDV. DNA for the CDR3: TGTGCCAGCAGTGAAGAGACAAAGGACCGAGACGTC.

The chain uses TRBV7-3 and TRBJ2-2, with unresolved D. V gave up 3 bases and J gave up 0 bases, with 11 bases separating them. The CDR3 runs to 16 residues. Germline loops: CDR1 SGHTA, CDR2 FQGTGA. CDR3 DNA: TGTGCCAGCAGCTTCCTACCAACTACGAACACCGGGGAGCTGTTTTTT. It translates to CASSFLPTTNTGELFF.

This clone came up once. V gene TRBV30 combines with J gene TRBJ1-5, with 8 bases that match TRBD1. Germline values: CDR1 GTSNPN, CDR2 SVGIG (reference sequence). This CDR3 is built from 16 residues. Trimming at V came to 5 bases and at J to 2 bases, leaving 11 bases not matched to a gene. The CDR3 coding sequence is TGTGCCTGGCAACAATCGCAGGGGGCTGGCAATCAGCCCCAGCATTTT. Translated, it gives CAWQQSQGAGNQPQHF.

This clone was observed a handful of times. The chain is built from TRBV11-3 and TRBJ2-1, with no clear D. The CDR3 is 15 residues long. CDR1 is SGHNT, CDR2 YENEEA, per germline. Trimming removed 2 bases at V and 2 bases at J, with 10 bases between. The CDR3 DNA follows: TGTGCCAGCAGCTTACAGAACCGACCCTACAATGAGCAGTTCTTC. Translating gives CASSLQNRPYNEQFF. Full variable domain (remainder filled in from reference TRBV11-3 and TRBJ2-1): EAGVVQSPRYKIIEKKQPVAFWCNPISGHNTLYWYLQNLGQGPELLIRYENEEAVDDSQLPKDRFSAERLKGVDSTLKIQPAELGDSAVYLCASSLQNRPYNEQFFGPGTRLTVL.

J is TRBJ2-7 and V is TRBV2; no definite D call. The V end was cut by 3 bases, the J end by 6 bases, with 15 bases between. Germline CDR1 and CDR2: SNHLY and FYNNEI. This CDR3 is built from 14 residues. CDR3 sequence reads: CASSESRLPREQYV. In DNA form, the CDR3 reads TGTGCCAGCAGTGAGTCAAGGCTGCCTCGCGAGCAGTACGTC.

This sequence joins TRBV6-5 and TRBJ1-2, with 9 nucleotides matching TRBD1. Looked up from germline, CDR1 is MNHEY and CDR2 is SVGAGI. V lost 5 bases to trimming and J lost 6 bases; unmatched junction nucleotides: 4. The CDR3 loop spans 13 amino acids. Here the CDR3 reads CASSPDRGHGYTF. The CDR3 DNA follows: TGTGCCAGCAGTCCGGACAGGGGTCATGGCTACACCTTC.

This chain uses TRBV5-1 with TRBJ1-2, with D possibly TRBD1 on 6 matching bases. CDR3 length: 14 amino acids. Per the germline V gene, CDR1 is SGHRS and CDR2 is YFSETQ. Trimming left V 4 bases short and J 2 bases short, with 12 bases between. The CDR3 DNA is TGCGCCAGCAGCACTCAGACAGGCAACTATGGCTACACCTTC. Translated, it gives CASSTQTGNYGYTF.

The V call is TRBV30, the J call TRBJ2-2; 9 positions match TRBD1. The germline V gene encodes CDR1 GTSNPN and CDR2 SVGIG (reference sequence). The CDR3 runs to 15 residues. Trimming cost V 5 bases and J 4 bases; bases outside gene matches: 8. CDR3 residues: CAWFTGQGSTGELFF. The CDR3 DNA reads as TGTGCCTGGTTTACCGGACAGGGGAGCACCGGGGAGCTGTTTTTT.

A few counts support this clone. The rearrangement uses TRBV4-2 and TRBJ1-2; D not certain. Trimming shortened V by 2 bases and J by 6 bases, and 10 bases separated the two germline ends. The CDR3 consists of 13 residues. The germline V gene encodes CDR1 LGHNA and CDR2 YNFKEQ. In DNA, the CDR3 is TGTGCCAGCAGCCAAAGGTCGGTGGATGGCTACACCTTC. Protein product: CASSQRSVDGYTF.

This clone has a single count. This chain uses TRBV30 with TRBJ2-7; TRBD1 matches 8 bases. V shed 4 bases, J shed 1 base, and the junction held 6 bases outside the gene matches. Germline CDR1 reads GTSNPN; CDR2 reads SVGIG (reference sequence). This CDR3 spans 14 amino acids. The CDR3 coding sequence is TGTGCCTGGAAGGGAACAGGGGGTTCCTACGAGCAGTACTTC. Its translation is CAWKGTGGSYEQYF. Full variable domain (outside the CDR3, taken from reference TRBV30 and TRBJ2-7): SQTIHQWPATLVQPVGSPLSLECTVEGTSNPNLYWYRQAAGRGLQLLFYSVGIGQISSEVPQNLSASRPQDRQFILSSKKLLLSDSGFYLCAWKGTGGSYEQYFGPGTRLTVT.